A single sample gave rise to the 25 T cell receptor beta chains below, sequenced in a study of blood T cells in healthy people across ages. Primed by a sample-barcoded 5' primer and a J-beta primer mix, a second PCR proceeded for 7 to 11 cycles. TCRdb reprocessed the 5' RACE reads via MiXCR and lists one record per CDR3 protein. Of 1,100,000 or so distinct CDR3 sequences listed, 45% were seen once; the top ten hold 15% to 20%. Sequenced input: blood. The receptors stem from a woman aged 55 to 70 in good health.

This clonotype was observed a few times. The rearrangement uses TRBV9 and TRBJ2-1; unclear D gene. The V end lost 3 bases, the J end lost 2 bases, and 12 bases lay between the germline ends. In germline, CDR1 is SGDLS, CDR2 YYNGEE. The CDR3 has 15 amino acids. CDR3 in DNA: TGTGCCAGCAGCGCCCAGGATAGACCCTACAATGAGCAGTTCTTC. This encodes CASSAQDRPYNEQFF.

The chain carries TRBV15 and TRBJ1-5; TRBD1 matches at 9 bases. The germline CDR1 and CDR2 sequences are LNHNV and YYDKDF (reference sequence). J lost 1 base, V lost 5 bases, and 12 bases had no gene match. The CDR3 covers 18 residues. CDR3 loop: CATSGGQGVWRSNQPQHF. DNA of the CDR3: TGTGCCACCAGCGGGGGACAGGGTGTGTGGAGGAGCAATCAGCCCCAGCATTTT.

The chain carries TRBV4-2 and TRBJ2-5; either TRBD1 or TRBD2 may fit D (6 bases each). Trimming stripped 3 bases from V and 3 bases from J, with 14 bases between. Germline loops: CDR1 LGHNA, CDR2 YNFKEQ. This CDR3 is built from 15 residues. This CDR3 is CASSQVRGAEETQYF. In DNA, the CDR3 is TGTGCCAGCAGCCAGGTGAGGGGGGCAGAAGAGACCCAGTACTTC.

This chain connects TRBV29-1 to TRBJ2-3, with D tentatively TRBD2 (5 bases). The CDR3 runs 15 residues. Germline CDR1 SQVTM, CDR2 ANQGSEA. Trimming pared 1 base from V and 2 bases from J, leaving 13 bases between. The CDR3 DNA is TGCAGCGTTGAAGCGTTCGGCGGGCACACAGATACGCAGTATTTT. Translation gives CSVEAFGGHTDTQYF.

In nucleotides, the CDR3 is TGCAGTGCTAGAGGTCTTACAGGTACCTACGAGCAGTACTTC. It encodes CSARGLTGTYEQYF. The chain links TRBV20-1 to TRBJ2-7; tentatively, D is TRBD1 (5 bases). The CDR3 runs 14 residues. Looked up from germline, CDR1 is DFQATT and CDR2 is SNEGSKA (reference sequence). V lost 1 base and J lost 2, with 12 bases in between.

The chain recombines TRBV12-3 or TRBV12-4 with TRBJ2-3; 7 bases fit TRBD1. Germline trimming cut 6 bases from V and 1 base from J; bases unmatched to any gene: 10. The CDR3 has 16 amino acids. The CDR3 sequence is CASRDQYRGGTDTQYF. DNA for the CDR3: TGTGCCAGCAGGGACCAATACAGGGGAGGCACAGATACGCAGTATTTT.

This clonotype came up a few times. As DNA, the CDR3 is TGTGCCAGCAGCTTAGAAGCGGGAGGGCTCTCAGATACGCAGTATTTT. Translating gives CASSLEAGGLSDTQYF. The V call is TRBV11-2, the J call TRBJ2-3, with 10 bases that match TRBD2. CDR1 SGHAT and CDR2 FQNNGV come from the germline V gene. This CDR3 has 16 residues. Losses at the gene ends were 0 bases for V and 4 bases for J; bases not matched to a gene: 4. The full variable domain, completed using reference TRBV11-2 and TRBJ2-3, is EAGVAQSPRYKIIEKRQSVAFWCNPISGHATLYWYQQILGQGPKLLIQFQNNGVVDDSQLPKDRFSAERLKGVDSTLKIQPAKLEDSAVYLCASSLEAGGLSDTQYFGPGTRLTVL.

The sample holds a few counts of this clonotype. The rearrangement joins TRBV27 to TRBJ1-4; D is possibly TRBD1 (6 bases). The CDR3 sequence is 15 residues long. Germline V gene sequence: CDR1 MNHEY, CDR2 SMNVEV (reference sequence). Trimming removed 5 bases from V and 5 bases from J, with 15 bases in between. CDR3 in DNA: TGTGCCAGCAGTCCTGGGGGCCGGGAAAATGAAAAACTGTTTTTT. This translates into CASSPGGRENEKLFF. Variable domain in full (rest from reference TRBV27 and TRBJ1-4): EAQVTQNPRYLITVTGKKLTVTCSQNMNHEYMSWYRQDPGLGLRQIYYSMNVEVTDKGDVPEGYKVSRKEKRNFPLILESPSPNQTSLYFCASSPGGRENEKLFFGSGTQLSVL.

The V call is TRBV28, the J call TRBJ2-1; D perhaps matches TRBD1 (5 bases). V was pared by 6 bases and J by 2 bases, with 14 bases between. CDR1 is MDHEN, CDR2 SYDVKM, per germline. This CDR3 contains 15 residues. For the CDR3, the DNA is TGTGCCAGCAGGACAGTGGCAGTAACCTACAATGAGCAGTTCTTC. Translating gives CASRTVAVTYNEQFF.

The rearrangement joins TRBV6-2 or TRBV6-3 to TRBJ1-5; 9 nucleotides agree with TRBD1. The V gene end was trimmed by 6 bases and the J gene end by 0 bases; junction bases not matched to a gene: 9. The CDR3 loop spans 17 amino acids. CDR1 is MNHEY, CDR2 SVGEGT, per germline. CDR3 amino acids: CASSENRGPGSNQPQHF. The CDR3 nucleotides are TGTGCCAGCAGCGAGAACAGGGGGCCTGGTAGCAATCAGCCCCAGCATTTT.

J is TRBJ1-1 and V is TRBV9; D is unclear. The germline V and J ends were trimmed by 0 bases and 2 bases, with 8 bases remaining between them. The CDR3 spans 14 residues. The germline V gene has CDR1 SGDLS and CDR2 YYNGEE. The CDR3 DNA reads as TGTGCCAGCAGCGTAGGGCAGTACAACACTGAAGCTTTCTTT. Translating it yields CASSVGQYNTEAFF.

This clonotype was observed a single time. V is TRBV5-1 and J is TRBJ2-5, with TRBD2 matching over 11 bases. Trimming removed 2 bases from V and 1 base from J; junction bases left unmatched: 7. Germline CDR1 reads SGHRS; CDR2 reads YFSETQ. The length of the CDR3 is 17 residues. The CDR3 loop reads CASSLLAGESGQETQYF. The DNA for the CDR3 is TGCGCCAGCAGCTTACTAGCGGGAGAGTCGGGCCAAGAGACCCAGTACTTC.

On this clonotype: Mismatch with germline at one junction end may stem from a read error. The rearrangement links TRBV10-3 to TRBJ2-1, with 9 nucleotides matching TRBD2. This CDR3 has 15 amino acids. Per the germline V gene, CDR1 is ENHRY and CDR2 is SYGVKD. CDR3 loop: CVISLAGVDYNEQFF. DNA for the CDR3: TGTGTCATCAGTTTAGCGGGAGTTGACTACAATGAGCAGTTCTTC.

The rearrangement uses TRBV27 and TRBJ2-5; 9 bases are a match to TRBD1. This CDR3 contains 13 residues. Germline-derived CDR1 and CDR2 are MNHEY and SMNVEV (reference sequence). The ends lost 6 bases at V and 3 bases at J; junction bases unmatched: 2. The DNA of the CDR3 is TGTGCCAGCAGCCGACAGGGGGAAGAGACCCAGTACTTC. Amino acids: CASSRQGEETQYF.

The gene calls are TRBV11-2 and TRBJ2-7, with a possible D match to TRBD1 (6 bases). Germline values: CDR1 SGHAT, CDR2 FQNNGV. The V and J ends lost 5 bases and 3 bases respectively, with 20 bases between them. CDR3 length equals 16 residues. CDR3 region: CASSPDSGTKFYEQYF. In nucleotides, the CDR3 is TGTGCCAGCAGCCCCGATTCCGGGACAAAATTCTACGAGCAGTACTTC.

The table lists this clonotype with a few counts. The chain couples TRBV28 to TRBJ2-7, with 7 bases identical to TRBD1. This CDR3 has 15 residues. J was trimmed by 1 base and V by 6 bases; bases with no gene match: 9. Germline V gene data show CDR1 as MDHEN and CDR2 as SYDVKM. The CDR3 DNA is TGTGCCAGCAGCCGTCCGGGACAGCAATCCTACGAGCAGTACTTC. This encodes CASSRPGQQSYEQYF.

This chain links TRBV7-2 with TRBJ2-7; the match to TRBD1 covers 8 bases. V lost 2 bases and J lost 2; bases outside the gene matches: 8. The CDR3 covers 16 residues. CDR1 and CDR2 from the germline V gene are SGHTA and FQGNSA. In nucleotides, the CDR3 is TGTGCCAGCAGCTTAAGGACAGGGAACACTGCCTACGAGCAGTACTTC. Translated: CASSLRTGNTAYEQYF.

This clonotype occurred a few times. The chain employs TRBV4-2 and TRBJ2-4; the D is unclear. CDR3 length equals 18 residues. Germline CDR1 and CDR2: LGHNA and YNFKEQ. Trimming shortened V by 0 bases and J by 1 base, and 16 bases separated the two germline ends. The CDR3 DNA follows: TGTGCCAGCAGCCAAGATCCGGGTCCCGCCCCGGCCAAAAACATTCAGTACTTC. Its protein product is CASSQDPGPAPAKNIQYF.

The chain is built from TRBV2 and TRBJ2-5; 13 positions match TRBD2. Matching the DNA end better, TRBJ2-7 makes the J call doubtful. The CDR3 sequence is 17 residues long. Germline CDR1 and CDR2: SNHLY and FYNNEI. The CDR3 DNA reads TGTGCCAGTAGACCGGGACTAGCGGGACCCAGCTCCTACGAGCAGTACTTC. This codes for CASRPGLAGPSSYEQYF.

The chain has TRBV3-1 and TRBJ2-3; 7 bases line up with TRBD1. The CDR3 runs 16 residues. V lost 0 bases to trimming and J lost 3 bases; unmatched junction nucleotides: 6. Per germline, CDR1 LGHDT and CDR2 YNNKEL (reference sequence). The CDR3 DNA sequence: TGTGCCAGCAGCCAAGAAAGAGACAGGGTGACAGATACGCAGTATTTT. Protein product: CASSQERDRVTDTQYF.

CDR3 in DNA: TGTGCCAGCAGCTTCCGCTCGTACGAGCAGTACTTC. Translation gives CASSFRSYEQYF. The rearrangement joins TRBV13 to TRBJ2-7; D remains unclear. Deletions cut 3 bases from V and 4 bases from J, with 7 bases between. Germline assignment: CDR1 PRHDT and CDR2 FYEKMQ (reference sequence). CDR3 size: 12 residues.

This clonotype occurred many times. The chain has TRBV5-1 and TRBJ2-4; no firm D call. Trimming removed 0 bases at V and 8 bases at J, with 9 bases between. CDR3 length equals 13 residues. Germline CDR1 is SGHRS and CDR2 is YFSETQ. The CDR3 sequence is CASSLGQVDIQYF. The CDR3 region has the DNA TGCGCCAGCAGCTTGGGGCAAGTTGACATTCAGTACTTC.

V gene TRBV5-1 combines with J gene TRBJ1-2; TRBD1 matches at 7 bases. The CDR3 sequence is 13 residues long. The ends lost 3 bases at V and 8 bases at J; junction bases unmatched: 7. Germline CDR1 reads SGHRS; CDR2 reads YFSETQ. In nucleotides, the CDR3 is TGCGCCAGCAGCTCTCCAGGGGGAAGCGGCTACACCTTC. This codes for CASSSPGGSGYTF.

The CDR3 DNA reads as TGTGCCAGCAGCCCAGCTAGAATCTCATACAATGAGCAGTTCTTC. It translates to CASSPARISYNEQFF. The V and J genes are TRBV7-3 and TRBJ2-1; no clear D gene. The V gene's germline CDR1 is SGHTA and CDR2 FQGTGA. The V gene lost 5 bases and the J gene lost 4 bases, with 15 bases spanning the gap. This CDR3 comprises 15 residues.

The CDR3 bases are TGTGCCAGCAGTTTAGTCTCAGGGACCTACGAGCAGTACTTC. Its protein is CASSLVSGTYEQYF. This chain links TRBV27 with TRBJ2-7, with D perhaps matching TRBD1 (5 bases). V lost 2 bases and J lost 2, with 10 bases in between. The CDR3 is 14 residues long. In germline, CDR1 is MNHEY, CDR2 SMNVEV (reference sequence).